The 16 T cell receptor beta chains presented below share a single source sample, sequenced in a study of T cells in Graves' hyperthyroidism and ophthalmopathy. TCR beta CDR3 regions were amplified from RNA. The HTBI primer set served for first-round RT-PCR of the TCR CDR3. TCRdb re-analysed the multiplex PCR reads in MiXCR, keeping a single row per CDR3 protein. The repertoire holds 700,000 or so distinct CDR3 sequences, with about 14% as singletons. Sequencing used blood. Receptor source: a woman between 50 and 59 years old with Graves' ophthalmopathy.

The rearrangement joins TRBV3-1 to TRBJ2-1; 13 bases are a match to TRBD2. Germline CDR1 reads LGHDT; CDR2 reads YNNKEL (reference sequence). The ends lost 1 base at V and 4 bases at J; junction bases unmatched: 4. The CDR3 contains 17 residues. The CDR3 sequence: CASSQGTSGRVYNEQFF. The CDR3 coding sequence is TGTGCCAGCAGCCAAGGGACTAGCGGGAGAGTATACAATGAGCAGTTCTTC.

The sample holds many counts of this clonotype. The chain combines TRBV20-1 with TRBJ1-2, with 7 bases that match TRBD1. The CDR3 covers 15 residues. V was pared by 6 bases and J by 4 bases, with 14 bases of the junction left unmatched. In germline, CDR1 is DFQATT, CDR2 SNEGSKA (reference sequence). CDR3 in DNA: TGCAGTGCCGTCCCCCCCCAGGGGGAAAGCTATGGCTACACCTTC. Its protein product is CSAVPPQGESYGYTF.

This clonotype was detected many times. This chain links TRBV28 with TRBJ2-5; TRBD1 matches 7 bases. The germline V gene encodes CDR1 MDHEN and CDR2 SYDVKM. The junction had 5 bases not matched to a gene; V was cut back by 5 bases and J by 2 bases. This CDR3 is 14 amino acids long. CDR3 amino acids: CASSPGQPQETQYF. In DNA form, the CDR3 reads TGTGCCAGCAGTCCGGGACAGCCTCAAGAGACCCAGTACTTC.

This clonotype appeared a few times. V is TRBV4-3 and J is TRBJ2-1, with 12 positions matching TRBD2. There are 18 residues in the CDR3. Germline V lookup: CDR1 LGHNA, CDR2 YSLEER. The J segment lost 4 bases and the V segment lost 1 base, leaving 8 bases of the junction unmatched. The CDR3: CASSQGLAGDYGYNEQFF. Written as DNA, the CDR3 is TGCGCCAGCAGCCAAGGACTAGCGGGAGATTATGGGTACAATGAGCAGTTCTTC.

The chain carries TRBV5-6 and TRBJ2-5, with 9 bases fitting TRBD2. The CDR3 extends over 14 amino acids. The V segment lost 1 base and the J segment 5 bases; nucleotides outside the gene matches: 3. Germline V gene lookup returns CDR1 SGHDT and CDR2 YYEEEE. The CDR3 sequence: CASSLSGGLETQYF. The CDR3 bases are TGTGCCAGCAGCTTGAGCGGGGGGCTGGAGACCCAGTACTTC.

This rearrangement joins TRBV2 to TRBJ1-1, with D perhaps TRBD1 (5 bases). CDR1 and CDR2 (germline): SNHLY, FYNNEI. The CDR3 consists of 13 residues. V was pared by 8 bases and J by 4 bases, with 14 bases between. Here the CDR3 DNA reads TGTGCCAGCTTGGGGGGAGGACCCACTGAAGCTTTCTTT. Translation gives CASLGGGPTEAFF.

In this sample, this clonotype turned up many times. The gene calls are TRBV2 and TRBJ2-1; TRBD1 aligns across 9 bases. V lost 10 bases, J lost 9 bases, and 10 bases stayed unmatched. The CDR3 is 13 residues long. The germline V gene encodes CDR1 SNHLY and CDR2 FYNNEI. The CDR3 is CANSGQGDGEQFF. In DNA form, the CDR3 reads TGTGCCAACTCGGGACAGGGAGACGGTGAGCAGTTCTTC.

This clonotype was observed at least ten times. The chain combines TRBV20-1 with TRBJ2-5; D remains ambiguous. Germline-derived CDR1 and CDR2 are DFQATT and SNEGSKA (reference sequence). Trimming shortened V by 6 bases and J by 4 bases, and 15 bases separated the two germline ends. The CDR3 consists of 13 residues. CDR3 DNA sequence: TGCAGTGCCCTCCAGGCAACGGCAGAGACCCAGTACTTC. Amino acids: CSALQATAETQYF.

This chain connects TRBV7-6 to TRBJ2-2, with unresolved D. The CDR3 contains 13 residues. CDR1 is SGHVS and CDR2 is FNYEAQ in the germline V gene. V was clipped by 1 base and J by 6 bases, with 6 bases between them. CDR3: CASSLGVPGELFF. The CDR3 DNA sequence: TGTGCCAGCAGCTTAGGGGTTCCCGGGGAGCTGTTTTTT.

This clonotype was detected many times. This chain links TRBV5-8 with TRBJ1-5; unclear D gene. V lost 0 bases and J 5 bases, leaving 12 bases between the germline ends. This CDR3 is built from 15 residues. Germline CDR1 is SGHTS and CDR2 is YDEGEE. DNA of the CDR3: TGTGCCAGCAGCTTGGCAGGCCCCGGGGATCAGCCCCAGCATTTT. Residues: CASSLAGPGDQPQHF.

This clonotype was seen ten or more times. This rearrangement joins TRBV5-1 to TRBJ2-5; 11 bases line up with TRBD1. The CDR3 sequence is 15 residues long. V gave up 6 bases and J gave up 3 bases; unmatched junction bases: 7. Germline CDR1 reads SGHRS; CDR2 reads YFSETQ. CDR3 sequence (DNA): TGCGCCAGCATTCGGACAGGGGGCAGCGAAGAGACCCAGTACTTC. As protein: CASIRTGGSEETQYF.

Ten or more counts support this clonotype. V gene TRBV7-3 combines with J gene TRBJ2-3; D is possibly TRBD1 (6 bases). Trimming pared 5 bases from V and 2 bases from J, leaving 14 bases between. The CDR3 is 15 residues long. CDR1 SGHTA and CDR2 FQGTGA come from the germline V gene. CDR3 bases: TGTGCCAGCAGCATAAACGGACAGAACACAGATACGCAGTATTTT. This gives the protein CASSINGQNTDTQYF.

This chain links TRBV12-5 with TRBJ2-5; D may be TRBD2 (6 bases). The CDR3 consists of 16 residues. The V gene lost 7 bases and the J gene lost 1 base, with 19 bases spanning the gap. Per the germline V gene, CDR1 is LGHNT and CDR2 is FRNRAP. For the CDR3, the DNA is TGTGCTAGTGTCCACGGGGGACTTCATCTCCAAGAGACCCAGTACTTC. Its protein product is CASVHGGLHLQETQYF.

This clonotype has more than one count but fewer than ten. This may come from a read error, since a much larger clone is one base off. The V gene is TRBV27, the J gene TRBJ2-3; D may be TRBD2 (5 bases). The CDR3 has 15 amino acids. The germline CDR1 and CDR2 sequences are MNHEY and SMNVEV (reference sequence). CDR3 amino acids: CASGLVDGKGDTQYF. The CDR3 DNA follows: TGTGCCAGCGGTTTGGTAGACGGGAAGGGAGATACGCAGTATTTT.

The chain is built from TRBV25-1 and TRBJ2-3; 9 bases fit TRBD1. V lost 6 bases to trimming and J lost 3 bases; unmatched junction nucleotides: 13. Germline CDR1 and CDR2: MGHDK and SYGVNS. The CDR3 has 17 residues. The CDR3 DNA is TGTGCCAGCAGGGACCCGGACAGGGGAAAAGGGACAGATACGCAGTATTTT. Translating gives CASRDPDRGKGTDTQYF.

V gene TRBV4-3 combines with J gene TRBJ2-7; 9 bases map to TRBD1. Germline V gene lookup returns CDR1 LGHNA and CDR2 YSLEER. The CDR3 has 15 residues. V was clipped by 3 bases and J by 4 bases; unmatched bases: 7. The CDR3 nucleotides are TGCGCCAGCAGCCAGAGCGGGACAGGGAATTACGAGCAGTACTTC. Amino acid sequence: CASSQSGTGNYEQYF.